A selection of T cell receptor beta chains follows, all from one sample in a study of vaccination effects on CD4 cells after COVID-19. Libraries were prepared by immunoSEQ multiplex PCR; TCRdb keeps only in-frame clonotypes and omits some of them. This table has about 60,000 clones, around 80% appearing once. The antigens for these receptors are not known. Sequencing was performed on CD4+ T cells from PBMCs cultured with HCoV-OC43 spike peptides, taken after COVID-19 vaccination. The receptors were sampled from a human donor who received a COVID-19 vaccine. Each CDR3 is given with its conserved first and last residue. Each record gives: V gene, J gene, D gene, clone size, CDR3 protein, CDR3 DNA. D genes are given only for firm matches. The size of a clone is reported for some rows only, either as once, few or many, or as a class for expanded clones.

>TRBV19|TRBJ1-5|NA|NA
CASSWEINQPQHF
TGTGCCAGTAGTTGGGAGATCAATCAGCCCCAGCATTTT
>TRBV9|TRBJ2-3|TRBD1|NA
CASSPRQGTDTQYF
TGTGCCAGCAGCCCTAGACAGGGAACAGATACGCAGTATTTT
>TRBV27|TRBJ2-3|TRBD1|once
CASSTGTGLGDTQYF
TGTGCCAGCAGTACCGGGACAGGGTTAGGAGATACGCAGTATTTT
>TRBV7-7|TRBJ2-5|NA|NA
CASSLFGGGETQYF
TGTGCCAGCAGCCTCTTTGGGGGGGGCGAGACCCAGTACTTC
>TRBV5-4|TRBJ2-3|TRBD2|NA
CASSSPGGTDTQYF
TGTGCCAGCAGCTCCCCGGGGGGAACAGATACGCAGTATTTT
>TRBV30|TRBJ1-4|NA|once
CAWSRGEKLFF
TGTGCCTGGAGTCGTGGTGAAAAACTGTTTTTT
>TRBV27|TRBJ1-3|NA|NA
CASSPRDGGNTIYF
TGTGCCAGCAGTCCAAGGGACGGCGGAAACACCATATATTTT
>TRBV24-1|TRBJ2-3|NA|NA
CASSGGTDTQYF
TGTGCCTCGTCGGGGGGCACAGATACGCAGTATTTT
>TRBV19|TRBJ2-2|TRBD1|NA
CASTGGMGELFF
TGTGCCAGTACAGGGGGCATGGGGGAGCTGTTTTTT
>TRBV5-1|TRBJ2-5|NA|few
CASSLEAVQETQYF
TGCGCCAGCAGCTTGGAGGCAGTACAAGAGACCCAGTACTTC